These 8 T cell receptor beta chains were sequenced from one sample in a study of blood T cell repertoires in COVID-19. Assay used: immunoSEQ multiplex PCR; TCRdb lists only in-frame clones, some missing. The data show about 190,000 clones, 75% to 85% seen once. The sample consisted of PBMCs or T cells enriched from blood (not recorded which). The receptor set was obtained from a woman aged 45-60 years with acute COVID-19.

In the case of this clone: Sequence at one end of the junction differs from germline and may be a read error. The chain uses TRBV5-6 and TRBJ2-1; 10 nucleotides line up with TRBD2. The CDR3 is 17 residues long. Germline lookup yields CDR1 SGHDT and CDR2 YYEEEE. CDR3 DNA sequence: TGTGCGAGCAGGGGGACGGCCGGGACTAGCGTGTCCAATGAGCAGTTCTTC. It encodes CASRGTAGTSVSNEQFF.

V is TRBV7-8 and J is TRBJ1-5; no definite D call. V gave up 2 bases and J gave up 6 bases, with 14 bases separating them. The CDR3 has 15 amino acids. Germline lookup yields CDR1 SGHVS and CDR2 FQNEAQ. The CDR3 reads CASSLTAGPGQPQHF. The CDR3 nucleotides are TGTGCCAGCAGCTTAACGGCGGGTCCGGGTCAGCCCCAGCATTTT. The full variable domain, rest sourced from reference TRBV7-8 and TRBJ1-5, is GAGVSQSPRYKVAKRGQDVALRCDPISGHVSLFWYQQALGQGPEFLTYFQNEAQLDKSGLPSDRFFAERPEGSVSTLKIQRTQQEDSAVYLCASSLTAGPGQPQHFGDGTRLSIL.

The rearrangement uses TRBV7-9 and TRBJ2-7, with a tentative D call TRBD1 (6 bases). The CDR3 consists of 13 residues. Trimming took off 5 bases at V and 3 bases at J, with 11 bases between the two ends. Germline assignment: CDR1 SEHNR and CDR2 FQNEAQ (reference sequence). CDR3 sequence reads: CASSLGQIYEQYV. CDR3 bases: TGTGCCAGCAGCCTCGGACAGATCTACGAGCAGTACGTC.

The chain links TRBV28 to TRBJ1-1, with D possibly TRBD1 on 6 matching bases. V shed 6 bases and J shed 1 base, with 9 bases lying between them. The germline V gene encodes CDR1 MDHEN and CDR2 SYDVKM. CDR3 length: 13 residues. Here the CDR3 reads CASSGTTNTEAFF. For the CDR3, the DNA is TGTGCCAGCAGCGGGACAACGAACACTGAAGCTTTCTTT.

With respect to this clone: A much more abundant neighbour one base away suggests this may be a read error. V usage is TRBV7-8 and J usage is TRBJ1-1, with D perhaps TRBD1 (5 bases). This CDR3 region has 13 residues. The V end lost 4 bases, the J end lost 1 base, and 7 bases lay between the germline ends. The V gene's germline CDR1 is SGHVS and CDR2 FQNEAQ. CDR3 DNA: TGTGCCAGCAGCTCCCAGGGGAACACTGAAGCTTTCTTT. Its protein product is CASSSQGNTEAFF.

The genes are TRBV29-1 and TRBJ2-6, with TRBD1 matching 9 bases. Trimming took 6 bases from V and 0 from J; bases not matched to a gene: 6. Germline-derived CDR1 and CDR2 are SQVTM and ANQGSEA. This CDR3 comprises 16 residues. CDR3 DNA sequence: TGCAGCGTGGCCGGGACAGGGACCTCTGGGGCCAACGTCCTGACTTTC. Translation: CSVAGTGTSGANVLTF.

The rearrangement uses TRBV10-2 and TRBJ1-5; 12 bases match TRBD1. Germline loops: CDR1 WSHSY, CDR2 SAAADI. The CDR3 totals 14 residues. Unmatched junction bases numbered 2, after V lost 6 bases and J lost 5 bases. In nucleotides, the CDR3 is TGCGCCAGCAGCGGGACAGGGGGCGATCAGCCCCAGCATTTT. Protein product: CASSGTGGDQPQHF.

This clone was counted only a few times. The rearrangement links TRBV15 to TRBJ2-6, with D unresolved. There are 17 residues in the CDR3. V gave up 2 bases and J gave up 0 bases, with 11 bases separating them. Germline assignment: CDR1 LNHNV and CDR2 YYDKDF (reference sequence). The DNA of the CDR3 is TGTGCCACCAGCAGACCTACGGGTACCTCTGGGGCCAACGTCCTGACTTTC. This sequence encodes CATSRPTGTSGANVLTF.